This TCR beta chain was sequenced in a study of T cell repertoires in cytomegalovirus infection. General study findings and limits: HLA-C-restricted CMV-specific TCR beta clonotypes were dominant in the ex vivo response.

The CDR3 is 14 residues long. V was trimmed by 3 bases and J by 6 bases, leaving 13 bases between them. TCRdb processed the reads anew with MiXCR; each CDR3 protein has one entry. Of 900,000 to 950,000 distinct CDR3 sequences listed, roughly 30% were seen once; the top ten hold roughly 13%. A word on this clonotype: Its antigen is currently unknown.

The V call is TRBV12-3 or TRBV12-4, the J call TRBJ2-3, with TRBD1 as a possible D gene (6 bases). Sequenced here: cultured CD8+ T cells from PBMCs, sampled from culture after CMV antigen stimulation. This sequence was found in a human donor in good health (CMV status not recorded). Some clones in this sample may be carry-over from other donors' samples. In DNA, the CDR3 is TGTGCCAGCAGTTTTGGTCAGGGGAAGGATACGCAGTATTTT. Its translation is CASSFGQGKDTQYF.